This TCR beta chain was profiled in a study of low-dose radiotherapy and immunotherapy resistance in tumors. Study-wide context: Radiation delivery to Cohort 1 consisted of 0.5 Gy per fraction every 2 weeks, summing to 6.5 Gy. Patients were given intravenous nivolumab 240 mg every two weeks plus ipilimumab 1 mg/kg every six weeks. cDNA synthesis used a TRAV/TRBV-specific primer set for both chains.

TCRs underwent about 20 PCR cycles of amplification with a constant-region primer and V-primer adapter. TCRdb reprocessed the reads with MiXCR, giving one entry per CDR3 protein. The table has 40,000 to 65,000 distinct CDR3 sequences, 33% seen once; the top ten hold 8% to 9%. As to time point: after trial treatment. Sample treatment: LDRT plus nivolumab, ipilimumab, low-dose cyclophosphamide and aspirin (RACIN trial). Low-dose radiotherapy and low-dose cyclophosphamide, together with aspirin, ipilimumab and nivolumab, were given to donors. In its sample, this clonotype was seen many times. Germline V gene sequence: CDR1 DFQATT, CDR2 SNEGSKA (reference sequence). V lost 4 bases and J lost 3; bases outside the gene matches: 10. This CDR3 contains 15 residues.

The chain combines TRBV20-1 with TRBJ2-7, with 9 bases identical to TRBD2. This sample comprised PBMCs, obtained after low-dose radiotherapy plus immunotherapy. The receptor comes from a male donor with rectosigmoid adenocarcinoma. As DNA, the CDR3 is TGCAGTGCTACTTCGTCCGGGACTAGCATCTACGAGCAGTACTTC. It codes for CSATSSGTSIYEQYF.